This TCR beta chain was documented in a study of OX40 agonist ivuxolimab in advanced cancers. This CDR3 region has 12 residues. Between the trimmed V and J ends, which lost 0 bases and 8 bases, there was a span of 6 bases. The V gene's germline CDR1 is SGHDT and CDR2 YYEEEE. Data came from immunoSEQ multiplex PCR; TCRdb stores just in-frame clones and leaves some out. Here the sample spans about 28,000 clones, almost 80% being singletons. Sample: CD4+ or CD8+ T cells sorted from blood, taken in a trial of the OX40 agonist ivuxolimab. The clonotype originates from an adult with an advanced solid tumor such as melanoma, head and neck, liver or kidney cancer. The chain uses TRBV5-6 and TRBJ2-1, with D uncertain. In DNA, the CDR3 is TGTGCCAGCAGCTTGGAAGTCGATGAGCAGTTCTTC. Its translation is CASSLEVDEQFF.